Presented here are 8 T cell receptor beta chains from one specimen sequenced in a study of blood T cell repertoires in COVID-19. The repertoire was sequenced with immunoSEQ multiplex PCR; TCRdb's copy has only in-frame clones and lacks some. The data hold tens of thousands of clones, with around 81% observed a single time. Sequenced material: peripheral blood. The origin of the receptors is a human donor in a cohort sampled during active COVID-19.

This chain joins TRBV7-8 and TRBJ1-5, with 9 bases matching TRBD1. The CDR3 is made up of 16 amino acids. Germline values: CDR1 SGHVS, CDR2 FQNEAQ. Trimming cost V 5 bases and J 8 bases; bases outside gene matches: 13. CDR3 in DNA: TGTGCCAGCAGCCTAGGAGGAACAGGGGGCATAAAGCCCCAGCATTTT. It codes for CASSLGGTGGIKPQHF.

CDR3: CAWRPRGSSAEQYV. The CDR3 nucleotides read TGTGCCTGGAGGCCCCGGGGGTCCTCCGCGGAGCAGTACGTC. V gene TRBV30 combines with J gene TRBJ2-7; weak D call: TRBD2 (6 bases). The V gene's germline CDR1 is GTSNPN and CDR2 SVGIG (reference sequence). This CDR3 comprises 14 residues. Trimming removed 3 bases at V and 7 bases at J, with 19 bases between.

The chain links TRBV11-2 to TRBJ2-5; TRBD2 matches at 13 bases. Germline V gene sequence: CDR1 SGHAT, CDR2 FQNNGV. The CDR3 loop spans 16 amino acids. Trimming at V came to 5 bases and at J to 3 bases, leaving 6 bases not matched to a gene. The CDR3 DNA sequence: TGTGCCAGCAGCCCGGGACTAGCGGGGTTGGAAGAGACCCAGTACTTC. Protein sequence: CASSPGLAGLEETQYF.

This chain connects TRBV19 to TRBJ1-3; the match to TRBD1 covers 8 bases. V dropped 3 bases and J dropped 0; count of bases not matched to a gene: 10. The CDR3 is 18 amino acids. Looked up from germline, CDR1 is LNHDA and CDR2 is SQIVND (reference sequence). The chain's CDR3 is CASSIIIQGASSGNTIYF. DNA for the CDR3: TGTGCCAGTAGTATTATTATCCAGGGGGCCAGCTCTGGAAACACCATATATTTT.

CDR3 protein: CASGLQLREKLFF. CDR3 coding DNA: TGTGCCAGCGGTTTACAGTTAAGGGAAAAACTGTTTTTT. The chain joins TRBV2 to TRBJ1-4; no clear D. The CDR3 length is 13 residues. V lost 8 bases, J lost 8 bases, and 15 bases lay in between. Looked up from germline, CDR1 is SNHLY and CDR2 is FYNNEI.

The chain employs TRBV7-9 and TRBJ2-6; 7 nucleotides line up with TRBD2. From germline, CDR1 is SEHNR and CDR2 FQNEAQ (reference sequence). CDR3 size: 19 residues. Trimming removed 0 bases from V and 4 bases from J; junction bases left unmatched: 12. CDR3 in DNA: TGTGCCAGCAGCTTAGCGGGTGGGAGGGCCTCAATGGGGGCCAACGTCCTGACTTTC. Protein sequence: CASSLAGGRASMGANVLTF. The full variable domain, with the rest looked up from reference TRBV7-9 and TRBJ2-6, is DTGVSQNPRHKITKRGQNVTFRCDPISEHNRLYWYRQTLGQGPEFLTYFQNEAQLEKSRLLSDRFSAERPKGSFSTLEIQRTEQGDSAMYLCASSLAGGRASMGANVLTFGAGSRLTVL.

The V gene is TRBV12-3 or TRBV12-4, the J gene TRBJ1-5; possibly TRBD1 for D (5 bases). The CDR3 spans 13 residues. V lost 4 bases to trimming and J lost 5 bases, with 9 bases between them. CDR3 nucleotides: TGTGCCAGCAGTTGGGGGGGGGATCAGCCCCAGCATTTT. Amino acid sequence: CASSWGGDQPQHF.

The chain has TRBV10-1 and TRBJ2-3; maybe TRBD1 (5 bases). This CDR3 region has 12 residues. The V and J ends lost 3 bases and 6 bases respectively, with 7 bases between them. CDR1 and CDR2 from the germline V gene are WNHNN and SYGVQD (reference sequence). This CDR3 is CASSDGADTQYF. DNA of the CDR3: TGCGCCAGCAGTGATGGGGCGGATACGCAGTATTTT.